Listed below are T cell receptor beta chains from one sample, sequenced in a study of blood T cell repertoires in COVID-19. The data were produced by immunoSEQ multiplex PCR, yet TCRdb's version contains in-frame clones alone and is incomplete. The data hold about 250,000 clones, with 80% to 85% observed a single time. Sample: peripheral blood. These receptors came from a man between 45 and 60 years old with active or convalescent COVID-19. Each CDR3 is given with its conserved first and last residue. A D gene is named only where the DNA matches it firmly. Expanded clones are given a class, and other clones once, few, many or no size at all.

V gene,CDR3 length,J gene,clone size,D gene,CDR3 protein,CDR3 DNA
TRBV6-2/TRBV6-3,13,TRBJ2-7,.,.,CASSRSEHYEQYF,TGTGCCAGCAGCAGATCGGAGCACTACGAGCAGTACTTC
TRBV28,15,TRBJ2-7,.,.,CASSRQVSLRDEQYF,TGTGCCAGCAGCCGACAGGTCTCCCTTCGGGACGAGCAGTACTTC
TRBV9,14,TRBJ2-7,.,.,CASSVEEWPYEQYF,TGTGCCAGCAGCGTAGAGGAGTGGCCCTACGAGCAGTACTTC
TRBV6-5,12,TRBJ2-7,.,.,CASGLRSYEQYF,TGTGCCAGCGGCCTTCGTTCCTACGAGCAGTACTTC
TRBV7-2,14,TRBJ1-2,.,.,CASSLGPTNYGYTF,TGTGCCAGCAGCTTGGGCCCTACTAACTATGGCTACACCTTC
TRBV2,14,TRBJ2-3,.,.,CASSDDDTTDTQYF,TGTGCCAGCAGTGACGACGACACCACAGATACGCAGTATTTT
TRBV4-2,16,TRBJ2-7,.,.,CASSQDLAGRTYEQYF,TGTGCCAGCAGCCAAGATCTAGCAGGACGGACCTACGAGCAGTACTTC
TRBV28,15,TRBJ2-2,.,TRBD2,CASSRSGGASGELFF,TGTGCCAGCAGTCGGAGCGGGGGGGCTTCCGGGGAGCTGTTTTTT
TRBV7-8,14,TRBJ1-1,.,.,CASSLDGGATEAFF,TGTGCCAGCAGCTTAGATGGTGGGGCCACTGAAGCTTTCTTT
TRBV18,13,TRBJ2-7,.,TRBD1,CASSSTGGNEQYF,TGTGCCAGCTCCTCGACAGGGGGCAACGAGCAGTACTTC
TRBV9,13,TRBJ2-7,.,.,CASSVVSGNEQYF,TGTGCCAGCAGCGTAGTCTCAGGGAACGAGCAGTACTTC
TRBV2,15,TRBJ2-3,.,.,CASRGAGGPGDTQYF,TGTGCCAGCAGGGGTGCCGGGGGTCCAGGGGATACGCAGTATTTT
TRBV2,16,TRBJ1-6,.,.,CASNRAGVSYNSPLHF,TGTGCCAGCAACAGAGCAGGGGTTTCCTATAATTCACCCCTCCACTTT
TRBV5-4,16,TRBJ2-6,.,.,CASSLAWSSGANVLTF,TGTGCCAGCAGCTTGGCGTGGAGCTCTGGGGCCAACGTCCTGACTTTC
TRBV11-2,14,TRBJ2-7,.,TRBD2,CASSYGTRFGEQYF,TGTGCCAGCAGCTACGGGACTAGGTTCGGCGAGCAGTACTTC
TRBV6-1,15,TRBJ2-7,.,.,CASSEAPPGPYEQYF,TGTGCCAGCAGTGAAGCACCACCAGGGCCCTACGAGCAGTACTTC
TRBV5-5,15,TRBJ2-2,once,.,CASSLLLPSDGELFF,TGTGCCAGCAGCCTACTTCTGCCTAGCGACGGGGAGCTGTTTTTT
TRBV5-6,12,TRBJ1-1,.,TRBD1,CASSLGQGGAFF,TGTGCCAGCAGCTTGGGGCAGGGGGGAGCTTTCTTT
TRBV30,13,TRBJ1-6,.,.,CAWSTWANSPLHF,TGTGCCTGGAGTACTTGGGCAAATTCACCCCTCCACTTT
TRBV5-1,14,TRBJ1-6,.,.,CASSSPGGNSPLHF,TGCGCCAGCAGCTCGCCTGGAGGGAATTCACCCCTCCACTTT
TRBV10-3,15,TRBJ2-6,few,TRBD1,CATGTGGAGANVLTF,TGTGCCACCGGGACAGGGGGGGCTGGGGCCAACGTCCTGACTTTC
TRBV6-5,12,TRBJ1-2,.,TRBD1,CASKQGVYGYTF,TGTGCCAGCAAACAGGGGGTTTATGGCTACACCTTC
TRBV7-6,15,TRBJ2-7,.,.,CASSLVRDPGGEQYF,TGTGCCAGCAGCTTAGTACGGGACCCAGGAGGGGAGCAGTACTTC
TRBV5-1,15,TRBJ2-1,.,TRBD2,CASSVLAGSYNEQFF,TGCGCCAGCAGCGTTCTAGCGGGGTCTTACAATGAGCAGTTCTTC
TRBV9,20,TRBJ2-3,.,TRBD2,CASSVAKELAGVSSTDTQYF,TGTGCCAGCAGCGTAGCTAAAGAACTAGCGGGGGTCTCTAGCACAGATACGCAGTATTTT
TRBV21-1,16,TRBJ2-7,.,.,CASSKASGTGSYEQYF,TGTGCCAGCAGCAAAGCCTCCGGGACAGGGAGCTACGAGCAGTACTTC
TRBV6-2/TRBV6-3,13,TRBJ1-1,.,TRBD1,CASSYPDRVVAFF,TGTGCCAGCAGTTACCCCGACAGGGTTGTCGCTTTCTTT
TRBV18,17,TRBJ1-1,.,.,CASSPRPLGMPNTEAFF,TGTGCCAGCTCACCACGACCTCTCGGGATGCCGAACACTGAAGCTTTCTTT
TRBV30,13,TRBJ2-7,.,.,CAWSGTEGGEQYF,TGTGCCTGGAGTGGGACGGAGGGAGGCGAGCAGTACTTC
TRBV7-9,13,TRBJ1-5,.,.,CASSLTSNQPQHF,TGTGCCAGCAGCCTAACTAGCAATCAGCCCCAGCATTTT
TRBV3-1/TRBV3-2,16,TRBJ2-3,.,TRBD2,CASSQGASGGKDTQYF,TGTGCCAGCAGCCAAGGGGCTAGCGGGGGGAAGGATACGCAGTATTTT
TRBV2,16,TRBJ2-2,.,TRBD2,CASRDSGTTNTGELFF,TGTGCCAGCAGGGATAGCGGGACCACGAACACCGGGGAGCTGTTTTTT
TRBV4-2,14,TRBJ1-5,.,TRBD1,CASSPTGTNQPQHF,TGTGCCAGCAGCCCGACAGGGACCAATCAGCCCCAGCATTTT
TRBV7-9,14,TRBJ1-1,.,TRBD1,CASSWDRPNTEAFF,TGTGCCAGCAGCTGGGACAGACCTAACACTGAAGCTTTCTTT
TRBV7-3,13,TRBJ1-1,.,.,CASSSQGNTEAFF,TGTGCCAGCAGCTCCCAGGGGAACACTGAAGCTTTCTTT
TRBV25-1,15,TRBJ2-3,.,.,CASTPQDGLRNTQYF,TGTGCCAGCACCCCCCAGGACGGACTTAGAAATACGCAGTATTTT
TRBV6-1,15,TRBJ2-1,.,.,CASYSGGHPFNEQFF,TGTGCCAGCTACTCAGGGGGGCACCCCTTCAATGAGCAGTTCTTC
TRBV30,17,TRBJ1-6,.,.,CAWSVWREVRGNSPLHF,TGTGCCTGGAGTGTTTGGAGGGAAGTGCGGGGTAATTCACCCCTCCACTTT
TRBV6-5,14,TRBJ1-6,.,.,CASSPGRGNSPLHF,TGTGCCAGCAGTCCGGGACGGGGGAATTCACCCCTCCACTTT
TRBV5-1,14,TRBJ1-1,.,.,CASSLVFSGTEAFF,TGCGCCAGCAGCTTGGTCTTCTCAGGCACTGAAGCTTTCTTT
TRBV30,9,TRBJ1-6,.,.,CAWGPPLHF,TGTGCCTGGGGCCCGCCCCTCCACTTT
TRBV7-2,16,TRBJ2-5,.,TRBD2,CASSPAGGGARFLRYF,TGTGCCAGCAGCCCTGCGGGGGGGGGAGCCCGTTTTCTGAGGTACTTC
TRBV10-3,16,TRBJ1-3,.,TRBD1,CAISELTGVTGNTIYF,TGTGCCATCAGTGAGTTAACAGGGGTAACTGGAAACACCATATATTTT
TRBV7-9,14,TRBJ1-6,.,.,CASSLGREVGPLHF,TGTGCCAGCAGCCTGGGACGGGAGGTAGGACCCCTCCACTTT